These 13 T cell receptor beta chains share one sample of origin, sequenced in a study of CD8 T cells in Susac syndrome. Random hexamers served to reverse transcribe roughly 0.5 to 1 ug RNA. TCRdb re-called the immunoSEQ multiplex PCR reads with MiXCR, one entry per CDR3 protein. This table has 100,000 to 150,000 distinct CDR3 sequences, roughly 96% appearing once. Material: CD4+ T cells from PBMCs. The receptors originated from a human donor in good health.

This clonotype showed up just once. The chain combines TRBV30 with TRBJ1-4, with unresolved D. There are 10 residues in the CDR3. From germline, CDR1 is GTSNPN and CDR2 SVGIG (reference sequence). Trimming removed 8 bases at V and 8 bases at J, with 9 bases between. CDR3 protein: CAANKEKLFF. DNA for the CDR3: TGTGCCGCTAACAAGGAAAAACTGTTTTTT.

This clonotype has ten or more counts. This chain links TRBV12-3 or TRBV12-4 with TRBJ2-7, with D uncertain. Trimming shortened V by 6 bases and J by 0 bases, and 3 bases separated the two germline ends. The CDR3 contains 11 residues. CDR3 bases: TGTGCCAGCAGCCCCTCCTACGAGCAGTACTTC. It yields the protein CASSPSYEQYF.

V and J are TRBV29-1 and TRBJ2-5; D might be TRBD2 (6 bases). Germline CDR1 is SQVTM and CDR2 is ANQGSEA. V dropped 5 bases and J dropped 4 bases, with 17 bases sitting between them. This CDR3 is 14 amino acids long. The CDR3 coding sequence is TGCAGCGTTTTCGGGACTCAAGAGGGAGAGACCCAGTACTTC. Translating gives CSVFGTQEGETQYF.

This chain uses TRBV4-1 with TRBJ2-3; D is uncertain. The CDR3 is made up of 15 amino acids. Germline assignment: CDR1 MGHRA and CDR2 YSYEKL. Trimming shortened V by 0 bases and J by 10 bases, and 17 bases separated the two germline ends. The CDR3 is CASSQDTVAAVPQYF. CDR3 DNA sequence: TGCGCCAGCAGCCAAGATACAGTGGCTGCCGTCCCGCAGTATTTT.

The CDR3 is CASSYASPGLAGVEQYF. The DNA of the CDR3 is TGTGCCAGCAGTTACGCTTCTCCGGGACTAGCGGGAGTCGAGCAGTACTTC. V and J are TRBV6-5 and TRBJ2-7, with 14 bases that match TRBD2. The junction had 9 bases not matched to a gene; V was cut back by 2 bases and J by 6 bases. The germline CDR1 and CDR2 sequences are MNHEY and SVGAGI. This CDR3 is built from 17 residues.

As for this clonotype: One junction end does not reproduce the germline sequence, and a read error may be involved. For the CDR3, the DNA is TGTGCCTGGACCCCTGACAGCTCCCACGAGCAGTACTTC. Protein product: CAWTPDSSHEQYF. This chain links TRBV30 with TRBJ2-7; D may be TRBD1 (5 bases). Germline values: CDR1 GTSNPN, CDR2 SVGIG (reference sequence). This CDR3 is 13 amino acids long.

The chain is built from TRBV3-1 and TRBJ2-3; D is possibly TRBD2 (6 bases). This CDR3 has 16 amino acids. Trimming stripped 6 bases from V and 1 base from J, with 17 bases between. From germline, CDR1 is LGHDT and CDR2 YNNKEL (reference sequence). CDR3 DNA sequence: TGTGCCAGCAGTAGGGTAATCGGGAGCGGCACAGATACGCAGTATTTT. Encoded protein: CASSRVIGSGTDTQYF.

This rearrangement joins TRBV7-2 to TRBJ2-1; 9 nucleotides agree with TRBD2. The V and J ends lost 5 bases and 5 bases, in that order; junction bases with no gene match: 7. This CDR3 is built from 15 residues. Germline CDR1 is SGHTA and CDR2 is FQGNSA. CDR3 DNA sequence: TGTGCCAGCAGCCTGGGACTAGCTCGGAACAATGAGCAGTTCTTC. This sequence encodes CASSLGLARNNEQFF.

The chain has TRBV10-3 and TRBJ2-7; D remains ambiguous. This CDR3 has 12 residues. Looked up from germline, CDR1 is ENHRY and CDR2 is SYGVKD. V lost 6 bases to trimming and J lost 3 bases, with 9 bases between them. The CDR3 coding sequence is TGTGCCATCAGCAGCGAATACTACGAGCAGTACTTC. Translation gives CAISSEYYEQYF.

The chain combines TRBV29-1 with TRBJ2-5; D remains unclear. This CDR3 contains 13 residues. Germline loops: CDR1 SQVTM, CDR2 ANQGSEA. V dropped 4 bases and J dropped 5 bases, with 14 bases sitting between them. The chain's CDR3 is CSVGVTLVETQYF. CDR3 nucleotides: TGCAGCGTTGGGGTCACCCTGGTTGAGACCCAGTACTTC.

The rearrangement joins TRBV5-1 to TRBJ1-1; no reliable D call. The CDR3 extends over 14 amino acids. Trimming cost V 4 bases and J 4 bases, with 14 bases left between them. The germline V gene encodes CDR1 SGHRS and CDR2 YFSETQ. DNA of the CDR3: TGCGCCAGCAGCGTAAACGGCGGACTCACTGAAGCTTTCTTT. It codes for CASSVNGGLTEAFF.

This clonotype has only one observation. A junction boundary mismatches the germline segment, possibly from a read error. The chain employs TRBV7-7 and TRBJ1-1, with D tentatively TRBD1 (5 bases). From germline, CDR1 is SSHAT and CDR2 FNYEAQ (reference sequence). This CDR3 spans 13 amino acids. CDR3 region: CASSLCGGPEAFF. The DNA for the CDR3 is TGTGCTAGCAGCTTATGCGGGGGACCTGAAGCTTTCTTT.

This chain links TRBV9 with TRBJ2-1; 8 nucleotides line up with TRBD1. Germline V gene lookup returns CDR1 SGDLS and CDR2 YYNGEE. J lost 7 bases, V lost 0 bases, and 9 bases had no gene match. This CDR3 is built from 16 residues. CDR3 sequence reads: CASSVGGRGPRNEQFF. CDR3 sequence (DNA): TGTGCCAGCAGCGTAGGGGGCAGGGGGCCAAGGAATGAGCAGTTCTTC.